Presented here are 27 T cell receptor beta chains from one specimen sequenced in a study of identical twins. TCRdb fed the 5' RACE reads into MiXCR, producing one record per CDR3 protein. The table lists under 900,000 distinct CDR3 sequences, roughly 12% of them singletons, with around 1.5% in the top ten. These same records also appear under a second study, on yellow fever vaccine responses in identical twins.

The sequenced material came from PBMCs. Receptors originate from a woman between 18 and 30 years old in good health.

This clonotype was recorded at least ten times. The chain uses TRBV5-1 and TRBJ2-7; D possibly corresponds to TRBD2 (6 bases). CDR1 is SGHRS, CDR2 YFSETQ, per germline. Trimming pared 4 bases from V and 1 base from J, leaving 9 bases between. CDR3 length: 13 residues. As DNA, the CDR3 is TGCGCCAGCAGCCGTAGCGGATCCTACGAGCAGTACGTC. It is translated as CASSRSGSYEQYV.

The rearrangement links TRBV5-5 to TRBJ2-7, with 7 positions matching TRBD1. Germline trimming cut 2 bases from V and 2 bases from J; bases unmatched to any gene: 7. The CDR3 consists of 15 residues. Germline V gene sequence: CDR1 SGHKS, CDR2 YYEKEE (reference sequence). In nucleotides, the CDR3 is TGTGCCAGCAGCTTCGCGACAGGGATCCCCTACGAGCAGTACGTC. The encoded protein is CASSFATGIPYEQYV.

This clonotype has a count of ten or more. At one end, the junction sequence differs from germline, possibly due to a read error. The gene calls are TRBV12-3 or TRBV12-4 and TRBJ2-7; weak D call: TRBD2 (5 bases). The CDR3 consists of 13 residues. The CDR3 spells CASSLGSVYEQYF. In DNA, the CDR3 is TGCGCCAGCAGCTTGGGTAGCGTCTACGAGCAGTACTTC.

V is TRBV19 and J is TRBJ2-1, with TRBD2 matching over 10 bases. CDR3 size: 18 residues. CDR1 LNHDA and CDR2 SQIVND come from the germline V gene (reference sequence). The trim removed 4 bases at V and 6 bases at J, leaving 15 bases unmatched. The CDR3 sequence: CASSTGVLIAGGRNEQFF. CDR3 in DNA: TGTGCCAGTAGTACGGGGGTCTTAATAGCGGGAGGTCGCAATGAGCAGTTCTTC.

J is TRBJ1-1 and V is TRBV7-6, with 7 bases identical to TRBD1. Germline CDR1 is SGHVS and CDR2 is FNYEAQ. V shed 5 bases and J 0 bases; nucleotides not matched to a gene: 9. The CDR3 contains 16 residues. The CDR3 DNA reads TGTGCCAGCAGCCAGAACAGGGGCGACATGAACACTGAAGCTTTCTTT. This codes for CASSQNRGDMNTEAFF.

This clonotype was seen a few times. The V call is TRBV20-1, the J call TRBJ1-5, with TRBD1 as a possible D gene (5 bases). CDR1 and CDR2 from the germline V gene are DFQATT and SNEGSKA (reference sequence). The CDR3 is 13 amino acids. Trimming removed 3 bases at V and 10 bases at J, with 16 bases between. CDR3 nucleotides: TGCAGTGCTAGCGCGGGGCCCTTACAACCCCAGCATTTT. Encoded protein: CSASAGPLQPQHF.

The chain links TRBV19 to TRBJ1-6; 7 bases are shared with TRBD1. The CDR3 sequence is 14 residues long. The trim removed 4 bases at V and 5 bases at J, leaving 2 bases unmatched. CDR1 is LNHDA, CDR2 SQIVND, per germline (reference sequence). CDR3 sequence (DNA): TGTGCCAGTAGTACGGGACAGAATAATTCACCCCTCCACTTT. Amino acid sequence: CASSTGQNNSPLHF.

This clonotype was counted at least ten times. The chain is built from TRBV20-1 and TRBJ2-7; 7 bases are a match to TRBD2. Germline CDR1 is DFQATT and CDR2 is SNEGSKA (reference sequence). J gave up 7 bases and V 6 bases, and 12 bases lay outside the gene matches. The CDR3 has 13 residues. CDR3 residues: CSAIEGGVLEQYV. The CDR3 region has the DNA TGCAGTGCGATCGAGGGAGGGGTACTAGAGCAGTACGTC.

The V call is TRBV19, the J call TRBJ2-1; 16 bases agree with TRBD2. Germline V gene sequence: CDR1 LNHDA, CDR2 SQIVND (reference sequence). The CDR3 spans 18 residues. Losses at the gene ends were 6 bases for V and 2 bases for J; bases not matched to a gene: 7. The DNA for the CDR3 is TGTGCCAGTAGGGCCACCGGGACTAGCGGGAGGGCCTACAATGAGCAGTTCTTC. Its translation is CASRATGTSGRAYNEQFF. The full variable domain, with the rest looked up from reference TRBV19 and TRBJ2-1, is DGGITQSPKYLFRKEGQNVTLSCEQNLNHDAMYWYRQDPGQGLRLIYYSQIVNDFQKGDIAEGYSVSREKKESFPLTVTSAQKNPTAFYLCASRATGTSGRAYNEQFFGPGTRLTVL.

This clonotype appeared a few times. The chain carries TRBV28 and TRBJ2-7; TRBD1 matches at 9 bases. With V trimmed by 5 bases and J by 7 bases, 18 bases remained unmatched. The CDR3 runs 17 residues. Germline lookup yields CDR1 MDHEN and CDR2 SYDVKM. CDR3 DNA: TGTGCCAGCAGTCCCCAACCGGGACAGGGCCAACCCCGGGAGCAGTACGTC. This sequence encodes CASSPQPGQGQPREQYV.

The J gene is TRBJ2-1, the V gene TRBV4-1; D unclear. The CDR3 is 14 residues long. V gave up 0 bases and J gave up 9 bases, with 12 bases separating them. Germline V gives CDR1 MGHRA, CDR2 YSYEKL. Here the CDR3 reads CASSQDPGSAEQFF. DNA for the CDR3: TGCGCCAGCAGCCAAGACCCGGGTTCGGCTGAGCAGTTCTTC.

This clonotype was counted a few times. V usage is TRBV7-9 and J usage is TRBJ2-4, with 11 positions matching TRBD1. In germline, CDR1 is SEHNR, CDR2 FQNEAQ (reference sequence). There are 14 residues in the CDR3. V gave up 5 bases and J gave up 9 bases; unmatched junction bases: 6. CDR3 amino acids: CASSLGQGASIQYF. The DNA for the CDR3 is TGTGCCAGCAGCCTCGGACAGGGGGCTAGCATTCAGTACTTC.

This chain joins TRBV28 and TRBJ2-5; D is perhaps TRBD2 (5 bases). There are 11 residues in the CDR3. Germline V gene data show CDR1 as MDHEN and CDR2 as SYDVKM. V was pared by 4 bases and J by 10 bases, with 10 bases between. The CDR3 region is CASSWRGHQYF. CDR3 nucleotides: TGTGCCAGCAGTTGGCGAGGGCACCAGTACTTC.

The CDR3 nucleotides read TGTGCCAGCAGTTACTCGCCAGCGGGGAACACCGGGGAGCTGTTTTTT. This encodes CASSYSPAGNTGELFF. The genes are TRBV6-5 and TRBJ2-2, with a possible D match to TRBD2 (6 bases). The CDR3 contains 16 residues. Trimming took off 0 bases at V and 1 base at J, with 9 bases between the two ends. CDR1 MNHEY and CDR2 SVGAGI come from the germline V gene.

The rearrangement links TRBV20-1 to TRBJ1-5, with D perhaps matching TRBD1 (5 bases). Germline-derived CDR1 and CDR2 are DFQATT and SNEGSKA (reference sequence). This CDR3 has 13 amino acids. V gave up 3 bases and J gave up 2 bases, with 8 bases separating them. This chain's CDR3 is CSARRDRNQPQHF. CDR3 coding DNA: TGCAGTGCTAGGAGGGACCGCAATCAGCCCCAGCATTTT.

The rearrangement uses TRBV7-8 and TRBJ1-1; D unclear. V was shortened by 5 bases and J by 3 bases, with 13 bases between the two germline ends. The CDR3 is made up of 14 amino acids. Germline CDR1 and CDR2: SGHVS and FQNEAQ. CDR3 sequence (DNA): TGTGCCAGCAGCCCACCCCTCGGGGACACTGAAGCTTTCTTT. Translated, it gives CASSPPLGDTEAFF.

This clonotype has a handful of counts. The V call is TRBV5-1, the J call TRBJ2-5, with 9 bases fitting TRBD2. The V gene end was trimmed by 0 bases and the J gene end by 6 bases; junction bases not matched to a gene: 6. From germline, CDR1 is SGHRS and CDR2 YFSETQ. CDR3 size: 15 residues. The CDR3, as DNA: TGCGCCAGCAGCTTGGAACTTAGCGGGGGTAAGACCCAGTACTTC. Protein product: CASSLELSGGKTQYF.

The V gene is TRBV29-1, the J gene TRBJ2-3, with D tentatively TRBD2 (6 bases). Trimming stripped 7 bases from V and 6 bases from J, with 20 bases between. Germline CDR1 reads SQVTM; CDR2 reads ANQGSEA. The CDR3 length is 14 residues. The CDR3, as DNA: TGCAGCGGGACCCCGGGACTTGTATTGGATACGCAGTATTTT. Translated, it gives CSGTPGLVLDTQYF.

This clonotype appeared a few times. In nucleotides, the CDR3 is TGCGCCAGCAGCTTGTATACGGGGCCCCAGACCGCCGGGGAGCTGTTTTTT. It codes for CASSLYTGPQTAGELFF. The rearrangement uses TRBV5-1 and TRBJ2-2; the D gene could be TRBD1 or TRBD2 (5 bases each). V shed 1 base and J shed 6 bases, with 19 bases lying between them. The CDR3 is 17 residues long. The germline V gene encodes CDR1 SGHRS and CDR2 YFSETQ.

The CDR3 reads CASTTAGNEQFF. The DNA of the CDR3 is TGTGCCAGCACCACAGCGGGGAATGAGCAGTTCTTC. The chain combines TRBV6-1 with TRBJ2-1; TRBD2 aligns across 7 bases. The junction had 4 bases not matched to a gene; V was cut back by 7 bases and J by 7 bases. CDR3 length equals 12 residues. The germline gives CDR1 MNHNS, CDR2 SASEGT.

CDR3 in DNA: TGTGCCAGCAGCTTAACCGGCGGACTAGCGGGGTCGGATGAGCAGTTCTTC. Translation gives CASSLTGGLAGSDEQFF. The chain carries TRBV5-6 and TRBJ2-1, with 12 nucleotides matching TRBD2. V was pared by 2 bases and J by 8 bases, with 11 bases of the junction left unmatched. The CDR3 runs to 17 residues. Germline lookup yields CDR1 SGHDT and CDR2 YYEEEE.

V gene TRBV14 combines with J gene TRBJ2-7; D ambiguous. The CDR3 length is 12 residues. Per the germline V gene, CDR1 is SGHDN and CDR2 is FVKESK. V lost 1 base to trimming and J lost 8 bases, with 9 bases between them. The CDR3 sequence: CASSQGGLKQYV. In DNA, the CDR3 is TGTGCCAGCAGCCAAGGAGGTCTCAAGCAGTACGTC.

The V call is TRBV6-5, the J call TRBJ2-4; D is perhaps TRBD1 (6 bases). This CDR3 has 14 amino acids. Germline-derived CDR1 and CDR2 are MNHEY and SVGAGI. V was cut by 2 bases and J by 5 bases, with 10 bases left in between. The CDR3 DNA follows: TGTGCCAGCAGTTACGGTTGGGGGCAAAACATTCAGTACTTC. As protein: CASSYGWGQNIQYF.

In its sample, this clonotype was seen many times. This chain links TRBV5-1 with TRBJ2-1, with 10 bases aligning to TRBD1. Germline V CDR1 and CDR2: SGHRS, YFSETQ. The CDR3 consists of 15 residues. The junction had 5 bases not matched to a gene; V was cut back by 0 bases and J by 8 bases. The CDR3 nucleotides are TGCGCCAGCAGCTTGGCCGGGACAGGGGTGTATGAGCAGTTCTTC. Its translation: CASSLAGTGVYEQFF. Full variable domain (outside the CDR3, taken from reference TRBV5-1 and TRBJ2-1): KAGVTQTPRYLIKTRGQQVTLSCSPISGHRSVSWYQQTPGQGLQFLFEYFSETQRNKGNFPGRFSGRQFSNSRSEMNVSTLELGDSALYLCASSLAGTGVYEQFFGPGTRLTVL.

This chain uses TRBV4-2 with TRBJ1-1; D is undetermined. Germline V gives CDR1 LGHNA, CDR2 YNFKEQ. This CDR3 comprises 15 residues. V was shortened by 4 bases and J by 1 base, with 13 bases between the two germline ends. The CDR3 sequence is CASSLQAFQNTEAFF. The CDR3 DNA sequence: TGTGCCAGCAGCCTTCAGGCTTTTCAGAACACTGAAGCTTTCTTT.

This clonotype was observed a handful of times. The genes are TRBV4-1 and TRBJ2-5, with 9 nucleotides matching TRBD2. Germline V lookup: CDR1 MGHRA, CDR2 YSYEKL. The CDR3 runs 16 residues. Unmatched junction bases numbered 4, after V lost 1 base and J lost 1 base. CDR3: CASSQVQRGVQETQYF. The DNA for the CDR3 is TGCGCCAGCAGCCAAGTCCAGCGGGGGGTCCAAGAGACCCAGTACTTC.

This clonotype has just a few counts. V usage is TRBV7-8 and J usage is TRBJ1-5, with D unresolved. The germline gives CDR1 SGHVS, CDR2 FQNEAQ. This CDR3 spans 12 amino acids. Trimming pared 5 bases from V and 8 bases from J, leaving 10 bases between. DNA for the CDR3: TGTGCCAGCAGCCGAGATGGTAAGCCCCAGCATTTT. This translates into CASSRDGKPQHF. The full variable domain, rest sourced from reference TRBV7-8 and TRBJ1-5, is GAGVSQSPRYKVAKRGQDVALRCDPISGHVSLFWYQQALGQGPEFLTYFQNEAQLDKSGLPSDRFFAERPEGSVSTLKIQRTQQEDSAVYLCASSRDGKPQHFGDGTRLSIL.